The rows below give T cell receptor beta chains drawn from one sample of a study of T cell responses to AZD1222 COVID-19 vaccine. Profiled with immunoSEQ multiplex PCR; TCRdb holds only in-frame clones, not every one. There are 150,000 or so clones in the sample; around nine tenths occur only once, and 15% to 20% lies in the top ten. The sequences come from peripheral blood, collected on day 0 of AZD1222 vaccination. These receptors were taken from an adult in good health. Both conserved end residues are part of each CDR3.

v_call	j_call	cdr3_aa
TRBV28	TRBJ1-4	CASSRDRGRTNEKLFF
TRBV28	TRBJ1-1	CASTTYGRGSITEAFF
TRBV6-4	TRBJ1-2	CASSDSRVGRTGEYQAAGGYTF
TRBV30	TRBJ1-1	CAWSVLRNEAFF
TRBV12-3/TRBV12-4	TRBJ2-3	CASSLSRDTQYF
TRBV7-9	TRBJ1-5	CASSLGAGGQPQHF
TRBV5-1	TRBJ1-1	CASSPVTGDNTEAFF
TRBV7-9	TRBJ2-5	CASSPTPGGWNRETQYF
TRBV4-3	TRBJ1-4	CASSPQSIGTGNPEKLFF
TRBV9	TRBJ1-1	CASSAGEWGLNTEAFF
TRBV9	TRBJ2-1	CASSPGTLGNNEQFF
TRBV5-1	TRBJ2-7	CASSQGRVGNEQYF
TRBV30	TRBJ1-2	CACLEGVRYGYTF
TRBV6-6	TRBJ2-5	CASSNAGLTTQETQYF
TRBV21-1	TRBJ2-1	CASSKVRQGANNEQFF
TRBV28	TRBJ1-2	CASSFWFYGYTF
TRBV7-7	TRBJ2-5	CASSNRGASQETQYF
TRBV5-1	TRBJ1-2	CASSPRGGDREYGYTF
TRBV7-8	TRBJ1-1	CASSLALSGWTGVNTEAFF
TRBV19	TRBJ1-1	CASSRFFGTGDTEAFF
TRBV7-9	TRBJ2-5	CASSYPRLGETQYF
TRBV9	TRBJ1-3	CASSAGGGPGNTIYF
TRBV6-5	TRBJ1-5	CASSPTGGGQPQHF
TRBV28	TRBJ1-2	CASSLSGGESYGYTF
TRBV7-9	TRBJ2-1	CASSLFNEQFF
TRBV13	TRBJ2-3	CASSITGTDTQYF
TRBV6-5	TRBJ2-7	CASRPPRDGSYEQYF
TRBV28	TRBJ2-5	CASSGGETQYF
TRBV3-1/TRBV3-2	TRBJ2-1	CASSQAAGSYNEQFF
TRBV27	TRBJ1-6	CASRSGNYNSPLHF
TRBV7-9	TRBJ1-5	CASSLDVGSNQPQHF
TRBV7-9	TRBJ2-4	CASSSGGGDPDKNIQYF
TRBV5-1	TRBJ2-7	CASSLAVALAGGSYEQYF
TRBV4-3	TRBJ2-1	CASSQGHPTYNEQFF
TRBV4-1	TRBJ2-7	CASSQDAAVRSYEQYF
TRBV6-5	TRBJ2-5	CASSPGTGQETQYF
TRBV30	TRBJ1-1	CAWSVRRNTEAFF
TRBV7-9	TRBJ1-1	CASRGVLTEAFF
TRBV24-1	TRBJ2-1	CATSYGYNEQFF
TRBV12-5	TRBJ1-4	CASGGNRAHLGTNEKLFF
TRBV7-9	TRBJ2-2	CASRKYHGEGYTGELFF
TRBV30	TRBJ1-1	CAGNQNTEAFF
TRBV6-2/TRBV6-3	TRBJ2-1	CASSSRNTFNEQFF
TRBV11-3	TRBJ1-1	CASGKGGDTEAFF
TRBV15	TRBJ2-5	CATSNGNRGQQETQYF
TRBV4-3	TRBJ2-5	CASSQDRGGGALGTQYF
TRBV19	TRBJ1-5	CASSYGNQPQHF
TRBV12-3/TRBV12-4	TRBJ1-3	CASRTGDGNTIYF
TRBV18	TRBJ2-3	CASSSGLAGVDTQYF
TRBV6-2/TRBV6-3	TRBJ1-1	CASSYPGGGTEAFF